This T cell receptor (beta chain) was obtained from a study of blood T cell repertoires in COVID-19. Study context: The origin of the acute and convalescent COVID-19 samples was the United States, Italy and Spain. The cDNA or gDNA used as material had been derived from T cells, B-cell-depleted T cells, or PBMCs.

The assay was immunoSEQ multiplex PCR, and TCRdb's table has in-frame clones only and misses some. This table holds tens of thousands of clones, approximately 90% found once. The trim removed 1 base at V and 3 bases at J, leaving 6 bases unmatched. The CDR3 covers 15 residues. Germline CDR1 LGHNA, CDR2 YNFKEQ. The sequenced sample was peripheral blood. This clonotype was sampled from an elderly woman with acute or convalescent COVID-19. V gene TRBV4-2 combines with J gene TRBJ2-7; 7 nucleotides agree with TRBD2. The CDR3 region has the DNA TGTGCCAGCAGCCAAGCGACTAGCCGAGGCTACGAGCAGTACTTC. The encoded protein is CASSQATSRGYEQYF.